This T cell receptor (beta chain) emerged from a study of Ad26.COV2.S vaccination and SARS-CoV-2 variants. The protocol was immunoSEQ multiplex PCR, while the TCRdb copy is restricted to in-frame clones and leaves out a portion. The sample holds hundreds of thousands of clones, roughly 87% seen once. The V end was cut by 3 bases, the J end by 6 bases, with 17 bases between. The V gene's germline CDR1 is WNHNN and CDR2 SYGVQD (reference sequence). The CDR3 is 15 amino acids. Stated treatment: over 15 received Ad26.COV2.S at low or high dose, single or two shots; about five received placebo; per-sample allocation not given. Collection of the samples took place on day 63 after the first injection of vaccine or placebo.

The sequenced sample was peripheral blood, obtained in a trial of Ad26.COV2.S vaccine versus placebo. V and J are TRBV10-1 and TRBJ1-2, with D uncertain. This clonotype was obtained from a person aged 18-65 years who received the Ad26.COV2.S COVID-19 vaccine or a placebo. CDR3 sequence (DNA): TGCGCCAGCAGTGACCTACAGTGCCCCATGGATGGCTACACCTTC. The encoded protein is CASSDLQCPMDGYTF.